The 10 T cell receptor beta chains listed next were all sequenced from one sample in a study of T cells of healthy individuals. One entry per CDR3 protein results from TCRdb running MiXCR on the 5' RACE reads. The sample has some 69,000 distinct CDR3 sequences, 15% to 20% seen once. The receptors derive from a human donor in good health.

The J gene is TRBJ1-1, the V gene TRBV27, with D hard to call. Per the germline V gene, CDR1 is MNHEY and CDR2 is SMNVEV (reference sequence). Trimming left V 4 bases short and J 6 bases short, with 6 bases between. The CDR3 is 11 amino acids. The CDR3 nucleotides are TGTGCCAGCAGTTCAGCGGCTGAAGCTTTCTTT. This sequence encodes CASSSAAEAFF.

Ten or more counts support this clonotype. This chain connects TRBV2 to TRBJ1-5, with unresolved D. Trimming stripped 1 base from V and 4 bases from J, with 8 bases between. The CDR3 length is 14 residues. Germline CDR1 is SNHLY and CDR2 is FYNNEI. The CDR3 region is CASSEGQLNQPQHF. CDR3 in DNA: TGTGCCAGCAGTGAAGGGCAGCTTAATCAGCCCCAGCATTTT.

In its sample, this clonotype was seen a few times. A much larger clonotype is one base distant, so this may be a read error. The rearrangement joins TRBV7-2 to TRBJ1-2; no clear D. The CDR3 contains 13 residues. Germline CDR1 SGHTA, CDR2 FQGNSA. CDR3 coding DNA: TGTGCCAGCAGCTTACAGGCCGACTATGGCTACAACTTC. Its protein is CASSLQADYGYNF. The variable domain in full, with the rest retrieved from reference TRBV7-2 and TRBJ1-2, is GAGVSQSPSNKVTEKGKDVELRCDPISGHTALYWYRQSLGQGLEFLIYFQGNSAPDKSGLPSDRFSAERTGGSVSTLTIQRTQQEDSAVYLCASSLQADYGYNFGSGTRLTVV.

The CDR3 region has the DNA TGCGCCAGCAGCTTGGCAAGGGATGGCTACACCTTC. As protein: CASSLARDGYTF. The rearrangement joins TRBV5-1 to TRBJ1-2; D gene unclear. CDR3 length: 12 residues. Trimming left V 0 bases short and J 6 bases short, with 6 bases between. Per germline, CDR1 SGHRS and CDR2 YFSETQ.

Ten or more counts support this clonotype. The gene calls are TRBV18 and TRBJ2-5; D is perhaps TRBD1 (6 bases). Trimming stripped 6 bases from V and 3 bases from J, with 11 bases between. The germline V gene has CDR1 KGHSH and CDR2 LQKENI. The CDR3 totals 13 residues. CDR3 sequence (DNA): TGTGCCAGCTCCCGACAGGCCGAAGAGACCCAGTACTTC. Its translation is CASSRQAEETQYF.

This clonotype has a count of ten or more. The CDR3 DNA reads TGTGCCAGCAGCTCCAAAAGCGGGATCCAAGAGACCCAGTACTTC. As protein: CASSSKSGIQETQYF. The chain uses TRBV7-2 and TRBJ2-5, with TRBD2 matching 7 bases. The V gene's germline CDR1 is SGHTA and CDR2 FQGNSA. This CDR3 comprises 15 residues. V gave up 4 bases and J gave up 1 base; unmatched junction bases: 6.

CDR3 DNA sequence: TGTGCCAGCAGCTTGGGCCTGAGCTCCTACAATGAGCAGTTCTTC. As protein: CASSLGLSSYNEQFF. The chain joins TRBV7-3 to TRBJ2-1, with D unresolved. Germline V gives CDR1 SGHTA, CDR2 FQGTGA. Trimming cost V 3 bases and J 0 bases, with 9 bases left between them. The CDR3 sequence is 15 residues long.

This clonotype was seen repeatedly, ten times or more. The chain has TRBV5-1 and TRBJ2-1, with 10 nucleotides matching TRBD1. Trimming cost V 4 bases and J 4 bases; bases outside gene matches: 8. This CDR3 is 16 amino acids long. From germline, CDR1 is SGHRS and CDR2 YFSETQ. CDR3 bases: TGCGCCAGCAGCCCGGAGTGGGGACAGGGGTACAATGAGCAGTTCTTC. This encodes CASSPEWGQGYNEQFF.

J is TRBJ2-7 and V is TRBV13, with D maybe TRBD1 (5 bases). This CDR3 region has 15 residues. From germline, CDR1 is PRHDT and CDR2 FYEKMQ (reference sequence). Between the trimmed V and J ends, which lost 5 bases and 0 bases, there was a span of 14 bases. CDR3 DNA sequence: TGTGCCAGCAGCCCCTCGGACACCTTCTCCTACGAGCAGTACTTC. Its protein is CASSPSDTFSYEQYF.

The chain has TRBV7-9 and TRBJ2-2; D perhaps matches TRBD1 (5 bases). The germline V gene has CDR1 SEHNR and CDR2 FQNEAQ (reference sequence). V shed 6 bases and J shed 0 bases, with 20 bases lying between them. The CDR3 runs 18 residues. The DNA for the CDR3 is TGTGCCAGCAGGCCCTCCTCCGACAGCTACGCGAACACCGGGGAGCTGTTTTTT. Encoded protein: CASRPSSDSYANTGELFF.